The clone carrying this T cell receptor beta chain was found a few times. The antigen is undetermined. All of the isolated RNA was reverse transcribed, so expressed TCRB transcripts were sequenced. Generated by immunoSEQ multiplex PCR, the TCRdb table keeps only in-frame clones and is missing some. The table records some 700,000 clones, about an eighth of them present only once. The CDR3 is 14 residues long. Looked up from germline, CDR1 is MNHNY and CDR2 is SVGAGI (reference sequence). V lost 6 bases and J 8 bases, leaving 16 bases between the germline ends. This sample was taken from a study of beta chain features in type 1 diabetes. General study points: Within each of all four CD4+ subsets, Type 1 diabetes patients had TCRB CDR3s that were moderately but significantly shorter.

The sequence was collected from a man between 18 and 29 years old with type 1 diabetes. Sequencing was carried out using naive CD4+ T cells from blood. The V call is TRBV6-6, the J call TRBJ1-4; weak D call: TRBD1 (6 bases). The CDR3 DNA follows: TGTGCCAGCAGGCCCGGGACATTGGGGGAAAAACTGTTTTTT. This codes for CASRPGTLGEKLFF.